The 4 T cell receptor beta chains below were found in one sample sequenced in a study of graft-versus-host responses after intestinal transplantation. Sequenced by immunoSEQ multiplex PCR; TCRdb stores in-frame clones only, minus some. The sample consists of some 7,100 clones, around 75% of them appearing once. Both intraepithelial and lamina propria lymphocytes were released by processing graft tissue. Material: ileum tissue, obtained just under 230 days after intestinal transplant. These receptors were obtained from a human patient who received an intestinal transplant, so some T cells may come from the graft donor.

The chain carries TRBV6-5 and TRBJ1-4; 7 bases line up with TRBD1. The CDR3 consists of 13 residues. V lost 10 bases and J lost 4; bases outside the gene matches: 6. Germline V gene lookup returns CDR1 MNHEY and CDR2 SVGAGI. The CDR3 sequence is CATRDRLNEKLFF. The DNA for the CDR3 is TGTGCCACCCGGGACAGACTTAATGAAAAACTGTTTTTT.

The chain employs TRBV25-1 and TRBJ2-5, with a weak D call TRBD1 (6 bases). The germline gives CDR1 MGHDK, CDR2 SYGVNS. This CDR3 contains 13 residues. V lost 6 bases, J lost 4 bases, and 12 bases lay in between. CDR3 in amino acids: CASSLTGLETQYF. The CDR3 nucleotides read TGTGCCAGCAGCCTGACAGGATTAGAGACCCAGTACTTC.

V gene TRBV5-1 combines with J gene TRBJ2-2; D is possibly TRBD2 (6 bases). CDR3 length: 15 residues. The V end lost 3 bases, the J end lost 1 base, and 10 bases lay between the germline ends. The germline V gene has CDR1 SGHRS and CDR2 YFSETQ. CDR3 in DNA: TGCGCCAGCAGCTCGGGACTCTTGAACACCGGGGAGCTGTTTTTT. Protein product: CASSSGLLNTGELFF.

This clone has just a few counts. V gene TRBV5-1 combines with J gene TRBJ2-2, with TRBD1 as a possible D gene (5 bases). From germline, CDR1 is SGHRS and CDR2 YFSETQ. V lost 0 bases and J 5 bases, leaving 14 bases between the germline ends. This CDR3 region has 16 residues. This chain's CDR3 is CASSLGVRTTTGELFF. The DNA of the CDR3 is TGCGCCAGCAGCTTGGGAGTAAGGACAACAACCGGGGAGCTGTTTTTT.